This TCR beta chain derives from a study of blood T cell repertoires in COVID-19. The overall study: COVID-19 samples collected from the United States, Italy and Spain covered acute and convalescent phases. The cDNA or gDNA used as material had been derived from T cells, B-cell-depleted T cells, or PBMCs.

CDR1 LNHNV and CDR2 YYDKDF come from the germline V gene (reference sequence). Unmatched junction bases numbered 9, after V lost 3 bases and J lost 2 bases. The CDR3 extends over 17 amino acids. How the authors handled the data: Nucleated cell counts were estimated from reference gene primer amplification. Profiling relied on immunoSEQ multiplex PCR, and the TCRdb table lists in-frame clones only, not all of them. Clone size and V and J calls were adopted from that table, with D and trimming inferred from the DNA. The sample yields roughly 15,000 clones, around 84% seen once. The chain couples TRBV15 to TRBJ1-3; 8 bases are a match to TRBD1. The specimen was peripheral blood. The receptor was derived from a woman aged 45-60 years with active or convalescent COVID-19. CDR3 amino acids: CATSRGRQGKAGNTIYF. In nucleotides, the CDR3 is TGTGCCACCAGCAGGGGTCGACAGGGGAAAGCTGGAAACACCATATATTTT. Supplemented by reference TRBV15 and TRBJ1-3, the full variable domain reads DAMVIQNPRYQVTQFGKPVTLSCSQTLNHNVMYWYQQKSSQAPKLLFHYYDKDFNNEADTPDNFQSRRPNTSFCFLDIRSPGLGDTAMYLCATSRGRQGKAGNTIYFGEGSWLTVV.